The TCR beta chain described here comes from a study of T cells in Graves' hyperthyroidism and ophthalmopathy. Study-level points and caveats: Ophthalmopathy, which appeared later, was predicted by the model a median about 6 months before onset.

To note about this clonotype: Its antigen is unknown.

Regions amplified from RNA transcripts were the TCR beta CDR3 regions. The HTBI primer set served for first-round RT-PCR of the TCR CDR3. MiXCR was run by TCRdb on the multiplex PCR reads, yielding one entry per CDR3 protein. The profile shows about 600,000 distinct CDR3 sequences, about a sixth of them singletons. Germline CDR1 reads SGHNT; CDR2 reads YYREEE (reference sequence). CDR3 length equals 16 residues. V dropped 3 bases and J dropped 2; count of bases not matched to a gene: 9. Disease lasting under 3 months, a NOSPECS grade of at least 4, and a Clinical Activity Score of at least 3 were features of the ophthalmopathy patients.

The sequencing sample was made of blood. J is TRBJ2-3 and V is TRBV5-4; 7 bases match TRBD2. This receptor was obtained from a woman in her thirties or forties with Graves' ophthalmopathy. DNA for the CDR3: TGTGCCAGCAGCTGGGGGGGATTAGGGTCCACAGATACGCAGTATTTT. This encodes CASSWGGLGSTDTQYF.